The 20 T cell receptor beta chains below were found in one sample sequenced in a study of blood T cell repertoires in COVID-19. This table comes from immunoSEQ multiplex PCR, and its TCRdb copy is limited to in-frame clones, with some not included. The sample lists about 150,000 clones, 65% to 90% occurring once. Sequenced input: peripheral blood. These receptors were collected from a woman aged 55-75 years with COVID-19, enrolled during active disease.

This clone was found a few times. The chain links TRBV28 to TRBJ1-5; 9 nucleotides line up with TRBD1. Per the germline V gene, CDR1 is MDHEN and CDR2 is SYDVKM. The CDR3 totals 16 residues. V lost 6 bases, J lost 4 bases, and 10 bases stayed unmatched. In DNA, the CDR3 is TGTGCCAGCAGGGGGACAGGGATGGGGACAAATCAGCCCCAGCATTTT. Amino acids: CASRGTGMGTNQPQHF.

V gene TRBV6-6 combines with J gene TRBJ1-4, with a tentative D call TRBD1 (6 bases). The CDR3 loop spans 15 amino acids. Trimming pared 2 bases from V and 6 bases from J, leaving 13 bases between. Germline assignment: CDR1 MNHNY and CDR2 SVGAGI (reference sequence). This CDR3 is CASSYLDRPDEKLFF. The CDR3 nucleotides read TGTGCCAGCAGTTACCTCGACAGGCCGGATGAAAAACTGTTTTTT.

The rearrangement joins TRBV19 to TRBJ1-5, with 7 bases lining up with TRBD1. Germline V gives CDR1 LNHDA, CDR2 SQIVND (reference sequence). J gave up 0 bases and V 3 bases, and 8 bases lay outside the gene matches. This CDR3 is 17 amino acids long. In DNA, the CDR3 is TGTGCCAGTAGTATGGGGGACAGTGTATATAGCAATCAGCCCCAGCATTTT. Protein sequence: CASSMGDSVYSNQPQHF.

The chain uses TRBV7-2 and TRBJ1-4, with TRBD1 matching over 11 bases. The CDR3 covers 15 residues. V dropped 3 bases and J dropped 7; count of bases not matched to a gene: 4. The germline V gene encodes CDR1 SGHTA and CDR2 FQGNSA. This chain's CDR3 is CASSLTGTGGEKLFF. The CDR3 DNA sequence: TGTGCCAGCAGCTTGACCGGGACAGGGGGTGAAAAACTGTTTTTT.

This chain connects TRBV6-5 to TRBJ2-7, with a weak D call TRBD1 (5 bases). The CDR3 extends over 11 amino acids. The ends were cut back, 9 bases at V and 3 bases at J, with 9 bases in the middle. Germline CDR1 is MNHEY and CDR2 is SVGAGI. The CDR3 is CASQGYYEQYF. The CDR3 DNA sequence: TGTGCCAGTCAGGGTTACTACGAGCAGTACTTC.

The J gene is TRBJ1-2, the V gene TRBV27; 9 bases agree with TRBD1. In germline, CDR1 is MNHEY, CDR2 SMNVEV (reference sequence). The CDR3 length is 14 residues. V dropped 5 bases and J dropped 6; count of bases not matched to a gene: 7. The CDR3 here is CASSPTTGGHGYTF. CDR3 coding DNA: TGTGCCAGCAGTCCTACTACAGGGGGCCATGGCTACACCTTC.

V usage is TRBV6-5 and J usage is TRBJ1-5, with 7 nucleotides matching TRBD1. V dropped 6 bases and J dropped 6; count of bases not matched to a gene: 11. Germline-derived CDR1 and CDR2 are MNHEY and SVGAGI. There are 15 residues in the CDR3. CDR3 in DNA: TGTGCCAGCAGATTGACACAGGGGATAGGTCAGCCCCAGCATTTT. Translated, it gives CASRLTQGIGQPQHF.

The chain uses TRBV29-1 and TRBJ2-5, with unresolved D. Germline lookup yields CDR1 SQVTM and CDR2 ANQGSEA. CDR3 length: 12 residues. V dropped 3 bases and J dropped 3 bases, with 8 bases sitting between them. This CDR3 is CSVDLAEETQYF. DNA of the CDR3: TGCAGCGTTGATTTGGCAGAAGAGACCCAGTACTTC.

This clone has only one observation. Written as DNA, the CDR3 is TGTGCCAGCTCACCACAGAGCACACCCGGTGAGGGAACTGAAGCTTTCTTT. Translating it yields CASSPQSTPGEGTEAFF. The rearrangement uses TRBV18 and TRBJ1-1; D gene unclear. Germline V gives CDR1 KGHSH, CDR2 LQKENI. The CDR3 is 17 residues long. V dropped 1 base and J dropped 5 bases, with 20 bases sitting between them.

This clone has just a few counts. The chain is built from TRBV27 and TRBJ2-1; TRBD2 might be the D (7 bases). The CDR3 totals 17 residues. Germline values: CDR1 MNHEY, CDR2 SMNVEV (reference sequence). V was trimmed by 7 bases and J by 4 bases, leaving 23 bases between them. As DNA, the CDR3 is TGTGCCAGCACCCGACCTGGCGGGGGCTTGAGGTACAATGAGCAGTTCTTC. Amino acid sequence: CASTRPGGGLRYNEQFF.

Only a few counts were recorded for this clone. The CDR3 DNA sequence: TGTGCCAGCAGTAGACTTGGGAACACTGAAGCTTTCTTT. It is translated as CASSRLGNTEAFF. The genes are TRBV2 and TRBJ1-1; D ambiguous. CDR1 SNHLY and CDR2 FYNNEI come from the germline V gene. The CDR3 length is 13 residues. The V gene lost 5 bases and the J gene lost 1 base, with 8 bases spanning the gap.

There are a few counts of this clone. The rearrangement joins TRBV11-3 to TRBJ2-5, with D maybe TRBD1 (5 bases). CDR3 size: 14 residues. V shed 5 bases and J shed 5 bases, with 15 bases lying between them. In germline, CDR1 is SGHNT, CDR2 YENEEA. The CDR3 loop reads CASSPRGHTETQYF. DNA for the CDR3: TGTGCCAGCAGCCCTAGGGGCCATACTGAGACCCAGTACTTC.

This clone was counted once. The CDR3 DNA reads as TGTGCCAGCAGCCCCGGACAGGGAGGCTACGAGCAGTACTTC. It specifies CASSPGQGGYEQYF. This sequence joins TRBV7-3 and TRBJ2-7; 8 bases map to TRBD1. The CDR3 is 14 residues long. In germline, CDR1 is SGHTA, CDR2 FQGTGA. V was pared by 5 bases and J by 3 bases, with 6 bases of the junction left unmatched.

The CDR3 bases are TGTGCCAGCTCACCGGAGAACTACAATGAGCAGTTCTTC. As protein: CASSPENYNEQFF. The chain couples TRBV18 to TRBJ2-1; D is unresolved. CDR1 and CDR2 from the germline V gene are KGHSH and LQKENI. The CDR3 runs 13 residues. The V gene lost 3 bases and the J gene lost 3 bases, with 6 bases spanning the gap.

The J gene is TRBJ2-5, the V gene TRBV14; unclear D gene. V lost 9 bases and J lost 0, with 17 bases in between. This CDR3 is 15 amino acids long. The germline V gene encodes CDR1 SGHDN and CDR2 FVKESK. CDR3 sequence reads: CASSAARLHQETQYF. CDR3 in DNA: TGTGCCAGTTCCGCAGCTCGACTGCACCAAGAGACCCAGTACTTC. Full variable domain (missing parts from reference TRBV14 and TRBJ2-5): EAGVTQFPSHSVIEKGQTVTLRCDPISGHDNLYWYRRVMGKEIKFLLHFVKESKQDESGMPNNRFLAERTGGTYSTLKVQPAELEDSGVYFCASSAARLHQETQYFGPGTRLLVL.

Only one count was recorded for this clone. The V call is TRBV10-1, the J call TRBJ1-1, with D perhaps matching TRBD1 (5 bases). The ends were cut back, 5 bases at V and 2 bases at J, with 9 bases in the middle. CDR1 and CDR2 from the germline V gene are WNHNN and SYGVQD (reference sequence). The CDR3 extends over 13 amino acids. The CDR3 sequence: CASSRQRNTEAFF. CDR3 in DNA: TGCGCCAGCAGTAGACAGCGTAACACTGAAGCTTTCTTT.

The table lists this clone with a count of one. The genes are TRBV5-5 and TRBJ1-1; no reliable D call. Germline CDR1 reads SGHKS; CDR2 reads YYEKEE (reference sequence). V lost 5 bases, J lost 4 bases, and 12 bases lay in between. This CDR3 is built from 13 residues. The CDR3 DNA sequence: TGTGCCAGCAGTTCGCAGTCTGGCACTGAAGCTTTCTTT. Translation gives CASSSQSGTEAFF.

The rearrangement links TRBV6-6 to TRBJ1-5; TRBD1 agrees at 8 bases. This CDR3 is 16 amino acids long. Looked up from germline, CDR1 is MNHNY and CDR2 is SVGAGI (reference sequence). After removal of 5 bases from V and 7 bases from J, the junction contained 13 bases not matched to a gene. CDR3 residues: CASSGETGAAGQPQHF. CDR3 in DNA: TGTGCCAGCAGTGGTGAGACAGGGGCGGCGGGGCAGCCCCAGCATTTT.

The V call is TRBV4-2, the J call TRBJ2-1; a weak D match, TRBD2 (6 bases). Looked up from germline, CDR1 is LGHNA and CDR2 is YNFKEQ. The germline V and J ends were trimmed by 0 bases and 1 base, with 16 bases remaining between them. CDR3 length equals 18 residues. CDR3 nucleotide sequence: TGTGCCAGCAGCCAAGATCGTCGCGCGGGAAGGTCCTACAATGAGCAGTTCTTC. It yields the protein CASSQDRRAGRSYNEQFF.

Written as DNA, the CDR3 is TGTGCAGATAGAACAGGGGGCACTGAAGCTTTCTTT. This sequence encodes CADRTGGTEAFF. The V gene is TRBV2, the J gene TRBJ1-1, with 8 bases identical to TRBD1. Germline assignment: CDR1 SNHLY and CDR2 FYNNEI. There are 12 residues in the CDR3.